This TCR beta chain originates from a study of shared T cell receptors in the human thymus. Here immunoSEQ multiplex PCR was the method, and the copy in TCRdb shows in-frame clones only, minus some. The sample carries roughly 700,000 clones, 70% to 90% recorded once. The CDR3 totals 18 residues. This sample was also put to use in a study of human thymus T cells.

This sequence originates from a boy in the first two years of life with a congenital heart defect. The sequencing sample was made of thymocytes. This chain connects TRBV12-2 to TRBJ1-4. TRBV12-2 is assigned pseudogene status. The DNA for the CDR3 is TGTGCAAGTCGCTTAGAGCCGGGGGGGTCAGCAACTAATGAAAAACTGTTTTTT. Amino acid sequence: CASRLEPGGSATNEKLFF.